This passage covers 24 T cell receptor beta chains from one sample sequenced in a study of blood T cell repertoires in COVID-19. Some clones are missing from TCRdb's copy, which holds only in-frame ones; the method was immunoSEQ multiplex PCR. In the table there are approximately 180,000 clones, 85% to 90% of which are singletons. The sequenced sample consisted of peripheral blood. The source is a human donor in a cohort sampled during active COVID-19.

J is TRBJ2-2 and V is TRBV15; 11 nucleotides align to TRBD1. V lost 5 bases, J lost 5 bases, and 4 bases stayed unmatched. The CDR3 sequence is 15 residues long. Germline V gene sequence: CDR1 LNHNV, CDR2 YYDKDF (reference sequence). DNA for the CDR3: TGTGCCACCAGCGTTGGGACAGGGGGAACCGGGGAGCTGTTTTTT. Its protein product is CATSVGTGGTGELFF.

The chain links TRBV9 to TRBJ2-7, with D perhaps TRBD2 (7 bases). CDR1 SGDLS and CDR2 YYNGEE come from the germline V gene. V dropped 3 bases and J dropped 0 bases, with 10 bases sitting between them. The CDR3 contains 14 residues. CDR3 protein: CASSAGGLSYEQYF. The CDR3 DNA reads TGTGCCAGCAGCGCGGGGGGCCTCTCCTACGAGCAGTACTTC.

The chain couples TRBV6-5 to TRBJ2-7, with 7 bases identical to TRBD1. The trim removed 7 bases at V and 3 bases at J, leaving 6 bases unmatched. This CDR3 spans 13 amino acids. The germline CDR1 and CDR2 sequences are MNHEY and SVGAGI. The CDR3 loop reads CASTPGQSYEQYF. Written as DNA, the CDR3 is TGTGCCAGCACCCCGGGACAGAGCTACGAGCAGTACTTC.

The CDR3, as DNA: TGTGCCAGCAGCCCAAGACAGGGGGCGAACACTGAAGCTTTCTTT. Its translation: CASSPRQGANTEAFF. V gene TRBV7-9 combines with J gene TRBJ1-1, with 10 positions matching TRBD1. V was clipped by 5 bases and J by 1 base; unmatched bases: 4. The CDR3 loop spans 15 amino acids. The germline V gene has CDR1 SEHNR and CDR2 FQNEAQ (reference sequence).

The chain employs TRBV4-3 and TRBJ1-4, with D possibly TRBD1 on 6 matching bases. V was trimmed by 4 bases and J by 0 bases, leaving 9 bases between them. The CDR3 is made up of 15 amino acids. Per germline, CDR1 LGHNA and CDR2 YSLEER. CDR3 sequence reads: CASSRQVATNEKLFF. DNA of the CDR3: TGCGCCAGCAGCCGACAGGTTGCAACTAATGAAAAACTGTTTTTT.

The V and J genes are TRBV6-5 and TRBJ2-3; D is perhaps TRBD2 (5 bases). CDR3 length: 12 amino acids. V lost 6 bases to trimming and J lost 6 bases, with 10 bases between them. Germline V gene sequence: CDR1 MNHEY, CDR2 SVGAGI. CDR3 protein: CASSRGSDTQYF. CDR3 nucleotides: TGTGCCAGCAGCCGGGGTTCGGATACGCAGTATTTT.

This clone showed up just a few times. This chain uses TRBV6-2 or TRBV6-3 with TRBJ1-5, with unresolved D. The CDR3 covers 13 residues. Germline assignment: CDR1 MNHEY and CDR2 SVGEGT. V was trimmed by 5 bases and J by 4 bases, leaving 9 bases between them. The DNA for the CDR3 is TGTGCCAGCAGTAGTAGTAGAAATCAGCCCCAGCATTTT. This codes for CASSSSRNQPQHF.

The chain has TRBV5-1 and TRBJ1-2, with D perhaps TRBD1 (5 bases). Germline V gene lookup returns CDR1 SGHRS and CDR2 YFSETQ. The length of the CDR3 is 14 residues. Trimming cost V 4 bases and J 6 bases, with 16 bases left between them. The CDR3 region has the DNA TGCGCCAGCAGCCTCGATACGGGGGGTGATGGCTACACCTTC. Amino acid sequence: CASSLDTGGDGYTF.

The chain employs TRBV19 and TRBJ2-3, with D possibly being TRBD1 (6 bases). The CDR3 extends over 17 amino acids. Trimming took off 3 bases at V and 1 base at J, with 17 bases between the two ends. The germline V gene has CDR1 LNHDA and CDR2 SQIVND (reference sequence). Here the CDR3 reads CASSMKGQGPGTDTQYF. The CDR3 region has the DNA TGTGCCAGTAGTATGAAGGGTCAGGGGCCTGGCACAGATACGCAGTATTTT.

The V gene is TRBV13, the J gene TRBJ2-3, with D possibly matching TRBD1 (5 bases). CDR3 size: 16 residues. V was clipped by 2 bases and J by 3 bases, with 15 bases between them. Germline-derived CDR1 and CDR2 are PRHDT and FYEKMQ (reference sequence). CDR3 region: CASSLLTTRGTDTQYF. The CDR3 bases are TGTGCCAGCAGCTTATTGACCACAAGGGGAACAGATACGCAGTATTTT.

The V and J genes are TRBV23-1 and TRBJ2-3; 12 nucleotides align to TRBD2. TRBV23-1 has ORF status, its function being uncertain. The J segment lost 3 bases and the V segment lost 6 bases, leaving 4 bases of the junction unmatched. The CDR3 runs 15 residues. CDR3 loop: CASSRGTSGTDTQYF. The CDR3 nucleotides are TGCGCCAGCAGCCGAGGGACTAGCGGGACAGATACGCAGTATTTT.

The sample holds a few counts of this clone. The chain uses TRBV12-3 or TRBV12-4 and TRBJ1-2; TRBD1 matches 11 bases. The trim removed 8 bases at V and 7 bases at J, leaving 6 bases unmatched. The CDR3 is made up of 13 amino acids. CDR3 in amino acids: CASWRTGGSGYTF. CDR3 bases: TGTGCCAGCTGGCGGACAGGGGGCTCTGGCTACACCTTC.

The rearrangement joins TRBV9 to TRBJ2-7; 7 positions agree with TRBD1. Trimming cost V 0 bases and J 2 bases; bases outside gene matches: 5. The CDR3 consists of 15 residues. Per the germline V gene, CDR1 is SGDLS and CDR2 is YYNGEE. For the CDR3, the DNA is TGTGCCAGCAGCGTAGGGGACAGACGCCCCTACGAGCAGTACTTC. Its translation is CASSVGDRRPYEQYF.

The CDR3: CATSDRTGSNTGELFF. The CDR3 DNA is TGTGCCACCAGTGATCGGACAGGAAGTAACACCGGGGAGCTGTTTTTT. This chain connects TRBV24-1 to TRBJ2-2; 7 positions agree with TRBD1. CDR1 and CDR2 (germline): KGHDR, SFDVKD. There are 16 residues in the CDR3. The junction had 5 bases not matched to a gene; V was cut back by 3 bases and J by 2 bases.

The gene calls are TRBV5-5 and TRBJ2-7; 7 bases match TRBD1. V shed 4 bases and J 6 bases; nucleotides not matched to a gene: 16. CDR3 length equals 16 residues. CDR1 and CDR2 from the germline V gene are SGHKS and YYEKEE (reference sequence). CDR3 region: CASSRSTTGVVVEQYF. Written as DNA, the CDR3 is TGTGCCAGCAGCCGATCGACCACAGGGGTCGTGGTCGAGCAGTACTTC.

The CDR3 protein is CASSVGQGNQPQHF. DNA for the CDR3: TGTGCCAGCAGCGTAGGACAGGGCAATCAGCCCCAGCATTTT. The chain employs TRBV11-2 and TRBJ1-5; 7 bases line up with TRBD1. Germline lookup yields CDR1 SGHAT and CDR2 FQNNGV. The CDR3 consists of 14 residues. Losses at the gene ends were 5 bases for V and 2 bases for J; bases not matched to a gene: 3.

The chain combines TRBV6-5 with TRBJ2-5; a possible D gene is TRBD2 (6 bases). This CDR3 has 14 amino acids. V was clipped by 5 bases and J by 4 bases, with 14 bases between them. CDR1 and CDR2 from the germline V gene are MNHEY and SVGAGI. CDR3 DNA: TGTGCCAGCAGTCGGATTGGGGGGATAGAGACCCAGTACTTC. Amino acids: CASSRIGGIETQYF.

The chain combines TRBV5-1 with TRBJ2-7; TRBD1 aligns across 8 bases. The germline V gene has CDR1 SGHRS and CDR2 YFSETQ. The CDR3 loop spans 14 amino acids. Losses at the gene ends were 4 bases for V and 3 bases for J; bases not matched to a gene: 6. The CDR3 nucleotides read TGCGCCAGCAGCCTGACAGGGGATAGCTACGAGCAGTACTTC. Protein sequence: CASSLTGDSYEQYF.

The chain combines TRBV5-1 with TRBJ2-5; TRBD1 might be the D (6 bases). The CDR3 totals 16 residues. Germline V gene data show CDR1 as SGHRS and CDR2 as YFSETQ. Trimming took off 1 base at V and 5 bases at J, with 18 bases between the two ends. The CDR3 nucleotides are TGCGCCAGCAGCTTGCCCCCAGGGGCAGTACGGGAGACCCAGTACTTC. Its protein product is CASSLPPGAVRETQYF. The variable domain in full, with the rest retrieved from reference TRBV5-1 and TRBJ2-5, is KAGVTQTPRYLIKTRGQQVTLSCSPISGHRSVSWYQQTPGQGLQFLFEYFSETQRNKGNFPGRFSGRQFSNSRSEMNVSTLELGDSALYLCASSLPPGAVRETQYFGPGTRLLVL.

The J gene is TRBJ1-1, the V gene TRBV9; TRBD1 matches 8 bases. Germline assignment: CDR1 SGDLS and CDR2 YYNGEE. J gave up 1 base and V 4 bases, and 6 bases lay outside the gene matches. The CDR3 has 15 amino acids. The CDR3 protein is CASSPRTGKNTEAFF. The CDR3 bases are TGTGCCAGCAGCCCGCGGACAGGGAAGAACACTGAAGCTTTCTTT.

The chain links TRBV3-1 (or the pseudogene TRBV3-2) to TRBJ2-1, with unresolved D. Deletions cut 4 bases from V and 3 bases from J, with 4 bases between. The CDR3 covers 12 residues. In germline, CDR1 is LGHDT, CDR2 YNNKEL (reference sequence). CDR3 residues: CASSPGYNEQFF. DNA for the CDR3: TGTGCCAGCAGCCCGGGCTACAATGAGCAGTTCTTC.

This chain connects TRBV7-2 to TRBJ2-7; D is possibly TRBD2 (6 bases). The V and J ends lost 4 bases and 4 bases respectively, with 17 bases between them. CDR1 SGHTA and CDR2 FQGNSA come from the germline V gene. The CDR3 is made up of 15 amino acids. CDR3 nucleotide sequence: TGTGCCAGCAGCTCCGAGGGTAGCGGTTGGTACGAGCAGTACTTC. Translation gives CASSSEGSGWYEQYF.

This clone has just one count. The rearrangement joins TRBV5-4 to TRBJ1-2; D unresolved. V was pared by 6 bases and J by 2 bases, with 20 bases between. There are 16 residues in the CDR3. Per germline, CDR1 SGHNT and CDR2 YYREEE (reference sequence). The CDR3 sequence is CASIPGRQSGNYGYTF. The DNA for the CDR3 is TGTGCCAGCATCCCGGGGAGGCAGAGTGGAAACTATGGCTACACCTTC.

The chain recombines TRBV7-8 with TRBJ2-1; 10 bases are shared with TRBD2. With V trimmed by 3 bases and J by 6 bases, 8 bases remained unmatched. The CDR3 contains 16 residues. Germline CDR1 SGHVS, CDR2 FQNEAQ. CDR3 in DNA: TGTGCCAGCAGCTTGAGGTTAATAGCGGGAGGCAATGAGCAGTTCTTC. This translates into CASSLRLIAGGNEQFF. Drawing the rest from reference TRBV7-8 and TRBJ2-1, the complete variable domain is GAGVSQSPRYKVAKRGQDVALRCDPISGHVSLFWYQQALGQGPEFLTYFQNEAQLDKSGLPSDRFFAERPEGSVSTLKIQRTQQEDSAVYLCASSLRLIAGGNEQFFGPGTRLTVL.